Listed here are 14 T cell receptor beta chains from one sample, sequenced in a study of blood T cell repertoires in COVID-19. The method was immunoSEQ multiplex PCR; TCRdb's version includes in-frame clones alone and lacks a portion of them. This sample has roughly 350,000 clones, with around 90% found just once. Sequenced: peripheral blood. These receptors were taken from a woman under 30 who had recovered from COVID-19.

This chain connects TRBV10-3 to TRBJ2-7; the D gene is possibly TRBD2 (6 bases). The germline CDR1 and CDR2 sequences are ENHRY and SYGVKD. Trimming cost V 0 bases and J 7 bases, with 10 bases left between them. This CDR3 is 13 amino acids long. CDR3 in DNA: TGTGCCATCAGTGAGTCGCGGGATGAAGAGCAGTACGTC. It is translated as CAISESRDEEQYV.

V gene TRBV30 combines with J gene TRBJ1-6; D might be TRBD1 (6 bases). Trimming stripped 0 bases from V and 9 bases from J, with 15 bases between. The germline V gene has CDR1 GTSNPN and CDR2 SVGIG (reference sequence). The CDR3 totals 15 residues. DNA for the CDR3: TGTGCCTGGAGTGTTCGGGCAGGGGAGGGTTCACCCCTCCACTTT. Protein sequence: CAWSVRAGEGSPLHF.

CDR3 amino acids: CSVLQGAEQYV. The CDR3 nucleotides read TGCAGCGTTCTACAGGGGGCCGAGCAGTACGTC. The chain carries TRBV29-1 and TRBJ2-7; 9 bases align to TRBD1. The V gene's germline CDR1 is SQVTM and CDR2 ANQGSEA. CDR3 length equals 11 residues. With V trimmed by 5 bases and J by 6 bases, 2 bases remained unmatched.

This clone was counted between two and nine times. The rearrangement uses TRBV5-4 and TRBJ2-5; TRBD1 matches 7 bases. The CDR3 has 16 amino acids. Trimming removed 3 bases from V and 1 base from J; junction bases left unmatched: 9. Germline CDR1 reads SGHNT; CDR2 reads YYREEE (reference sequence). In nucleotides, the CDR3 is TGTGCCAGCAGCTACAGGGGCAGGGGACCCCAAGAGACCCAGTACTTC. It is translated as CASSYRGRGPQETQYF.

V gene TRBV10-3 combines with J gene TRBJ1-2, with 9 bases that match TRBD1. This CDR3 comprises 16 residues. Germline V gene sequence: CDR1 ENHRY, CDR2 SYGVKD. Unmatched junction bases numbered 8, after V lost 4 bases and J lost 2 bases. DNA of the CDR3: TGTGCCATCAGTGGGGCAACCGGGACAGGGAACTATGGCTACACCTTC. Translation gives CAISGATGTGNYGYTF.

CDR3 sequence (DNA): TGTGCCATCAGTGAGTCGACAGGGTGGACTGAAGCTTTCTTT. It translates to CAISESTGWTEAFF. V gene TRBV10-3 combines with J gene TRBJ1-1, with 7 bases matching TRBD1. The junction had 3 bases not matched to a gene; V was cut back by 0 bases and J by 5 bases. This CDR3 region has 14 residues. The germline gives CDR1 ENHRY, CDR2 SYGVKD.

V is TRBV30 and J is TRBJ1-6; 8 bases align to TRBD1. V was clipped by 3 bases and J by 4 bases; unmatched bases: 11. The CDR3 spans 17 residues. CDR1 and CDR2 from the germline V gene are GTSNPN and SVGIG (reference sequence). The CDR3 DNA follows: TGTGCCTGGAGCTCCCGGACAGGGAACACTTATAATTCACCCCTCCACTTT. Protein sequence: CAWSSRTGNTYNSPLHF. The full variable domain, completed using reference TRBV30 and TRBJ1-6, is SQTIHQWPATLVQPVGSPLSLECTVEGTSNPNLYWYRQAAGRGLQLLFYSVGIGQISSEVPQNLSASRPQDRQFILSSKKLLLSDSGFYLCAWSSRTGNTYNSPLHFGNGTRLTVT.

This rearrangement joins TRBV5-1 to TRBJ1-2; D is unresolved. The CDR3 has 14 amino acids. Trimming cost V 0 bases and J 7 bases, with 13 bases left between them. The V gene's germline CDR1 is SGHRS and CDR2 YFSETQ. The CDR3 region has the DNA TGCGCCAGCAGCTTGGATAGAGGAGGTCTTGGCTACACCTTC. Protein product: CASSLDRGGLGYTF.

V and J are TRBV7-9 and TRBJ1-2, with 7 bases matching TRBD1. The CDR3 totals 15 residues. Looked up from germline, CDR1 is SEHNR and CDR2 is FQNEAQ (reference sequence). With 5 bases clipped from V and 6 bases from J, the junction kept 12 bases outside the gene matches. CDR3 region: CASSESPGQPDGYTF. DNA for the CDR3: TGTGCCAGCAGCGAGTCACCGGGACAGCCAGATGGCTACACCTTC.

This chain uses TRBV3-1 (or the pseudogene TRBV3-2) with TRBJ1-1; perhaps TRBD1 as D (5 bases). In germline, CDR1 is LGHDT, CDR2 YNNKEL (reference sequence). The CDR3 has 14 amino acids. Trimming took off 1 base at V and 4 bases at J, with 10 bases between the two ends. CDR3 DNA sequence: TGTGCCAGCAGCCAAGTTCGGGGGGGCACTGAAGCTTTCTTT. Its translation is CASSQVRGGTEAFF.

The rearrangement uses TRBV6-5 and TRBJ1-2; no clear D. The CDR3 extends over 12 amino acids. V was shortened by 11 bases and J by 1 base, with 11 bases between the two germline ends. Germline values: CDR1 MNHEY, CDR2 SVGAGI. CDR3 protein: CARRDYNYGYTF. The CDR3, as DNA: TGTGCCCGACGCGACTATAACTATGGCTACACCTTC.

The V and J genes are TRBV28 and TRBJ2-5, with 7 bases aligning to TRBD2. This CDR3 has 14 residues. Trimming at V came to 3 bases and at J to 4 bases, leaving 5 bases not matched to a gene. Germline CDR1 MDHEN, CDR2 SYDVKM. CDR3 DNA sequence: TGTGCCAGCAGTTTTTATGGCGGGAGAGAGACCCAGTACTTC. Residues: CASSFYGGRETQYF.

The CDR3: CASSDRDRGLYEQYV. Here the CDR3 DNA reads TGTGCCAGCAGCGACCGGGACAGGGGGCTCTACGAGCAGTACGTC. The chain is built from TRBV7-2 and TRBJ2-7; 12 nucleotides align to TRBD1. Germline assignment: CDR1 SGHTA and CDR2 FQGNSA. The CDR3 extends over 15 amino acids. V lost 5 bases, J lost 3 bases, and 5 bases stayed unmatched.

This chain joins TRBV27 and TRBJ1-1, with D possibly matching TRBD1 (6 bases). Germline V gene lookup returns CDR1 MNHEY and CDR2 SMNVEV (reference sequence). V was trimmed by 1 base and J by 6 bases, leaving 12 bases between them. The CDR3 is made up of 14 amino acids. The CDR3: CASSLFRNRAEAFF. In DNA form, the CDR3 reads TGTGCCAGCAGTTTATTCCGTAACAGGGCTGAAGCTTTCTTT.